This TCR beta chain was found in a study of cytotoxic CD8 clonotypes in ibrutinib-treated CLL. Whole-study results and caveats: Starting clonality was above that of age-matched healthy donors and tracked circulating CD8+ T-cell counts.

Profiled with immunoSEQ multiplex PCR; TCRdb holds only in-frame clones, not every one. The table shows 200,000 or so clones, with 70% occurring only once. There are 13 residues in the CDR3. Trimming took 7 bases from V and 7 from J; bases not matched to a gene: 8. Germline CDR1 PRHDT, CDR2 FYEKMQ (reference sequence). A word on this clone: Its antigen is as yet unknown.

The chain is built from TRBV13 and TRBJ2-3; 7 bases align to TRBD1. The sequence was collected from a human donor with chronic lymphocytic leukemia. The sample was PBMCs, taken after 12 months of ibrutinib treatment. This chain's CDR3 is CASNEGAGNTQYF. The CDR3 DNA reads TGTGCCAGCAACGAGGGGGCTGGGAATACGCAGTATTTT.